A selection of T cell receptor beta chains follows, all from one sample in a study of vaccination effects on CD4 cells after COVID-19. No antigens are known for them. Profiling relied on immunoSEQ multiplex PCR, and the TCRdb table lists in-frame clones only, not all of them. The sample records approximately 68,000 clones, more than 60% being singletons. The sequencing used CD4+ T cells from PBMCs cultured with SARS-CoV-2 spike peptides, collected before COVID-19 vaccination. The receptors stem from a human donor who received a COVID-19 vaccine. CDR3s include the opening cysteine and the closing phenylalanine or tryptophan. D genes are given only for firm matches. Expanded clones get a size class; other rows say once, few or many, or leave the size out.

TRBJ1-4 - - TRBV12-5 CASGLEGEKLFF
TRBJ2-3 - - TRBV18 CASSPSTDTQYF
TRBJ1-1 - few TRBV2 CASVLLGQEATEAFF
TRBJ1-1 - - TRBV7-8 CASSPFQLNTEAFF
TRBJ2-5 TRBD1 - TRBV18 CASSPRTGDEETQYF
TRBJ1-5 - - TRBV30 CAWSVGRNQPQHF
TRBJ2-5 - - TRBV11-2 CASSLLWGETQYF
TRBJ2-3 - - TRBV5-1 CASSLVPDTDTQYF
TRBJ2-3 TRBD2 - TRBV6-5 CASREAGGGTDTQYF
TRBJ2-3 TRBD2 - TRBV6-5 CASIVGGATDTQYF
TRBJ1-3 - few TRBV4-1 CASSQDHTAGSGNTIYF
TRBJ1-2 - - TRBV10-3 CAISERVGVYGYTF
TRBJ1-6 - - TRBV15 CATSREQGYNSPLHF
TRBJ2-2 - - TRBV2 CASSELGVGTGELFF
TRBJ1-3 - - TRBV9 CASSAQRQTVSGNTIYF
TRBJ2-5 - - TRBV5-1 CASSLRPGLEETQYF
TRBJ1-2 - - TRBV19 CASSTLNGGYTF